These 26 T cell receptor beta chains share one sample of origin, sequenced in a study of graft-versus-host responses after intestinal transplantation. Repertoires were generated with immunoSEQ multiplex PCR, while TCRdb's copy carries only in-frame clones and drops some. The data hold roughly 40,000 clones, with over 75% observed a single time. Specimen: PBMCs, collected 524 days after transplant. These receptors came from a human patient who received an intestinal transplant, so some T cells may come from the graft donor.

V is TRBV12-5 and J is TRBJ1-1, with D perhaps matching TRBD1 (5 bases). V lost 5 bases, J lost 1 base, and 8 bases lay in between. The CDR3 spans 13 residues. Germline values: CDR1 LGHNT, CDR2 FRNRAP. The CDR3 reads CASGGDRNTEAFF. CDR3 in DNA: TGTGCTAGTGGTGGTGACAGGAACACTGAAGCTTTCTTT.

The chain has TRBV2 and TRBJ1-1; TRBD1 matches 10 bases. V gave up 6 bases and J gave up 4 bases; unmatched junction bases: 5. Per germline, CDR1 SNHLY and CDR2 FYNNEI. This CDR3 spans 14 amino acids. This chain's CDR3 is CASRAGTGVTEAFF. In nucleotides, the CDR3 is TGTGCCAGCAGAGCCGGGACAGGGGTCACTGAAGCTTTCTTT.

The V and J genes are TRBV9 and TRBJ2-5; possibly TRBD2 for D (5 bases). The germline gives CDR1 SGDLS, CDR2 YYNGEE. This CDR3 is built from 13 residues. V lost 3 bases to trimming and J lost 5 bases, with 11 bases between them. In nucleotides, the CDR3 is TGTGCCAGCAGCGGGACTCCTTGGGAGACCCAGTACTTC. Encoded protein: CASSGTPWETQYF.

CDR3: CATAPDRKQPQHF. CDR3 DNA: TGTGCCACCGCGCCCGACAGAAAGCAGCCCCAGCATTTT. This chain links TRBV15 with TRBJ1-5, with D possibly matching TRBD1 (5 bases). The CDR3 sequence is 13 residues long. Trimming left V 8 bases short and J 7 bases short, with 15 bases between. Germline V gene lookup returns CDR1 LNHNV and CDR2 YYDKDF (reference sequence).

The chain employs TRBV28 and TRBJ2-7; D is possibly TRBD1 or TRBD2 (6 bases each). The length of the CDR3 is 15 residues. Germline values: CDR1 MDHEN, CDR2 SYDVKM. V was shortened by 7 bases and J by 1 base, with 17 bases between the two germline ends. CDR3 region: CASIGGRNPSYEQYF. DNA of the CDR3: TGTGCCAGCATCGGGGGCAGGAACCCGTCCTACGAGCAGTACTTC.

This rearrangement joins TRBV15 to TRBJ1-2; no clear D. The CDR3 is 12 residues long. V was pared by 0 bases and J by 8 bases, with 7 bases between. Looked up from germline, CDR1 is LNHNV and CDR2 is YYDKDF (reference sequence). CDR3 protein: CATSRDEGGYTF. The CDR3 region has the DNA TGTGCCACCAGCAGAGATGAGGGCGGCTACACCTTC.

A few counts support this clone. The chain employs TRBV10-3 and TRBJ2-5; TRBD1 is a possible D gene (5 bases). This CDR3 region has 14 residues. The V gene's germline CDR1 is ENHRY and CDR2 SYGVKD. The V end was cut by 3 bases, the J end by 5 bases, with 13 bases between. Here the CDR3 reads CAISDQGGIETQYF. The CDR3 DNA sequence: TGTGCCATCAGTGATCAGGGCGGAATTGAGACCCAGTACTTC.

The CDR3 nucleotides are TGTGCCAGCAGCTCTACGTACAGGGTCACTGATGAAAAACTGTTTTTT. It yields the protein CASSSTYRVTDEKLFF. The chain joins TRBV7-6 to TRBJ1-4; D is possibly TRBD1 (6 bases). Germline loops: CDR1 SGHVS, CDR2 FNYEAQ. The CDR3 is made up of 16 amino acids. V was shortened by 4 bases and J by 6 bases, with 18 bases between the two germline ends.

The chain uses TRBV28 and TRBJ2-7; no reliable D call. Looked up from germline, CDR1 is MDHEN and CDR2 is SYDVKM. Trimming removed 3 bases from V and 9 bases from J, with 15 bases in between. This CDR3 is 13 amino acids long. The CDR3 DNA follows: TGTGCCAGCAGTTTGGGTCTAGTCGCAGGGCAGTACTTC. Protein product: CASSLGLVAGQYF. The whole variable domain, remainder taken from reference TRBV28 and TRBJ2-7, is DVKVTQSSRYLVKRTGEKVFLECVQDMDHENMFWYRQDPGLGLRLIYFSYDVKMKEKGDIPEGYSVSREKKERFSLILESASTNQTSMYLCASSLGLVAGQYFGPGTRLTVT.

The table lists this clone with a count of one. The gene calls are TRBV5-6 and TRBJ1-1; TRBD1 aligns across 8 bases. The V and J ends lost 4 bases and 1 base, in that order; junction bases with no gene match: 12. There are 17 residues in the CDR3. Looked up from germline, CDR1 is SGHDT and CDR2 is YYEEEE. In nucleotides, the CDR3 is TGTGCCAGCAGCCCCCCGGGACAGGCATTCTCGAACACTGAAGCTTTCTTT. It is translated as CASSPPGQAFSNTEAFF.

The rearrangement joins TRBV28 to TRBJ2-1; 10 bases map to TRBD2. Germline assignment: CDR1 MDHEN and CDR2 SYDVKM. The CDR3 loop spans 18 amino acids. Trimming at V came to 0 bases and at J to 8 bases, leaving 13 bases not matched to a gene. The CDR3 reads CASSLWWTSGTDGDEQFF. The CDR3 DNA follows: TGTGCCAGCAGTTTATGGTGGACTAGCGGCACGGATGGGGATGAGCAGTTCTTC. Using reference TRBV28 and TRBJ2-1 for the parts outside the CDR3, the full variable domain is DVKVTQSSRYLVKRTGEKVFLECVQDMDHENMFWYRQDPGLGLRLIYFSYDVKMKEKGDIPEGYSVSREKKERFSLILESASTNQTSMYLCASSLWWTSGTDGDEQFFGPGTRLTVL.

This chain links TRBV28 with TRBJ1-1; the D is unclear. Germline CDR1 and CDR2: MDHEN and SYDVKM. The CDR3 has 13 residues. V lost 7 bases to trimming and J lost 1 base, with 10 bases between them. CDR3 residues: CASTPSRNTEAFF. CDR3 in DNA: TGTGCCAGCACCCCGTCGAGGAACACTGAAGCTTTCTTT.

The CDR3 coding sequence is TGTGCCAGCAGCTCAAGCCGACTGACCAATGAGCAGTTCTTC. Encoded protein: CASSSSRLTNEQFF. The rearrangement links TRBV7-3 to TRBJ2-1; D not certain. This CDR3 region has 14 residues. Looked up from germline, CDR1 is SGHTA and CDR2 is FQGTGA. Trimming removed 4 bases at V and 6 bases at J, with 13 bases between.

The gene calls are TRBV19 and TRBJ2-1; D unclear. V gave up 3 bases and J gave up 6 bases, with 9 bases separating them. The CDR3 is 13 amino acids. CDR1 is LNHDA, CDR2 SQIVND, per germline (reference sequence). The CDR3 bases are TGTGCCAGTAGTATTGACGATACCAATGAGCAGTTCTTC. It specifies CASSIDDTNEQFF.

The rearrangement links TRBV6-5 to TRBJ2-3, with a possible D match to TRBD1 (6 bases). The CDR3 length is 11 residues. In germline, CDR1 is MNHEY, CDR2 SVGAGI. Between the trimmed V and J ends, which lost 7 bases and 5 bases, there was a span of 7 bases. CDR3 protein: CASTGEDTQYF. The CDR3 coding sequence is TGTGCCAGCACAGGGGAAGATACGCAGTATTTT.

The genes are TRBV7-9 and TRBJ2-5, with D possibly matching TRBD2 (5 bases). Germline V gene lookup returns CDR1 SEHNR and CDR2 FQNEAQ (reference sequence). V gave up 1 base and J gave up 12 bases, with 12 bases separating them. There are 12 residues in the CDR3. The CDR3 coding sequence is TGTGCCAGCAGCTTAGGATTGGGAGATAAGTACTTC. The encoded protein is CASSLGLGDKYF.

This chain connects TRBV10-3 to TRBJ2-7; D perhaps matches TRBD1 (6 bases). This CDR3 is 12 amino acids long. CDR1 is ENHRY, CDR2 SYGVKD, per germline. V lost 3 bases to trimming and J lost 9 bases, with 12 bases between them. The CDR3 is CAISDTPTGQYF. The CDR3 DNA is TGTGCCATCAGTGATACCCCGACAGGGCAGTACTTC.

This clone appeared once. The V call is TRBV7-2, the J call TRBJ2-7; D is ambiguous. Germline CDR1 SGHTA, CDR2 FQGNSA. Trimming shortened V by 2 bases and J by 4 bases, and 9 bases separated the two germline ends. There are 13 residues in the CDR3. The CDR3 nucleotides read TGTGCCAGCAGCTTACCCACGGATTACGAGCAGTACTTC. Translation: CASSLPTDYEQYF.

This clone was observed a single time. CDR3 coding DNA: TGTGCCAGTAGTATAGTTGAGAGGAACACTGAAGCTTTCTTT. This translates into CASSIVERNTEAFF. The gene calls are TRBV19 and TRBJ1-1; D is unclear. Germline V gene data show CDR1 as LNHDA and CDR2 as SQIVND (reference sequence). The CDR3 length is 14 residues. V shed 1 base and J shed 1 base, with 7 bases lying between them. Looking up the rest from reference TRBV19 and TRBJ1-1 gives the full variable domain: DGGITQSPKYLFRKEGQNVTLSCEQNLNHDAMYWYRQDPGQGLRLIYYSQIVNDFQKGDIAEGYSVSREKKESFPLTVTSAQKNPTAFYLCASSIVERNTEAFFGQGTRLTVV.

This clone appeared a single time. The CDR3 DNA sequence: TGTGCCACCAGCAGAGAATCCGGGACAAAGGGTGAGCAGTTCTTC. It translates to CATSRESGTKGEQFF. The rearrangement uses TRBV15 and TRBJ2-1, with D tentatively TRBD1 (6 bases). Trimming shortened V by 0 bases and J by 9 bases, and 15 bases separated the two germline ends. Germline assignment: CDR1 LNHNV and CDR2 YYDKDF (reference sequence). This CDR3 comprises 15 residues.

The rearrangement uses TRBV2 and TRBJ2-1; 16 bases align to TRBD2. The germline V gene has CDR1 SNHLY and CDR2 FYNNEI. The V gene end was trimmed by 9 bases and the J gene end by 1 base; junction bases not matched to a gene: 15. The CDR3 has 20 amino acids. The CDR3 DNA follows: TGTGCCAGTCATTACACCGGGACTAGCGGGAGGGTAGAATCCTACAATGAGCAGTTCTTC. This encodes CASHYTGTSGRVESYNEQFF.

The CDR3 nucleotides are TGTGCCAGCAGTTTGCCGGGCCCCGAGGGGCCCACTGAAGCTTTCTTT. The encoded protein is CASSLPGPEGPTEAFF. V gene TRBV28 combines with J gene TRBJ1-1; D might be TRBD1 (5 bases). The V end was cut by 3 bases, the J end by 4 bases, with 18 bases between. The CDR3 sequence is 16 residues long. Germline values: CDR1 MDHEN, CDR2 SYDVKM.

The chain has TRBV9 and TRBJ2-3, with 11 bases identical to TRBD1. CDR1 and CDR2 (germline): SGDLS, YYNGEE. The CDR3 is 15 residues long. With V trimmed by 0 bases and J by 6 bases, 3 bases remained unmatched. CDR3 protein: CASSVARDRGDTQYF. The CDR3 region has the DNA TGTGCCAGCAGCGTAGCTCGGGACAGGGGGGATACGCAGTATTTT.

This clone has only one observation. This sequence joins TRBV19 and TRBJ1-2; no clear D gene. Trimming removed 8 bases from V and 3 bases from J, with 10 bases in between. This CDR3 contains 12 residues. Germline CDR1 is LNHDA and CDR2 is SQIVND (reference sequence). In nucleotides, the CDR3 is TGTGCCAGTCGCGGCAACTACTATGGCTACACCTTC. Its translation is CASRGNYYGYTF.

The chain is built from TRBV6-1 and TRBJ2-7; tentatively, D is TRBD2 (6 bases). There are 15 residues in the CDR3. V lost 5 bases and J lost 0, with 14 bases in between. Germline V gene data show CDR1 as MNHNS and CDR2 as SASEGT. The CDR3 coding sequence is TGTGCCAGCAGTCCTGGGGGAGGAAGCTCCTACGAGCAGTACTTC. Protein: CASSPGGGSSYEQYF.

This clone was seen only a few times. This chain joins TRBV10-1 and TRBJ2-1; D call uncertain. The CDR3 has 10 residues. The V end was cut by 6 bases, the J end by 8 bases, with 5 bases between. Per germline, CDR1 WNHNN and CDR2 SYGVQD (reference sequence). The CDR3 is CASRGYEQFF. In nucleotides, the CDR3 is TGCGCCAGCAGGGGATATGAGCAGTTCTTC.